Shown below are 16 T cell receptor beta chains from a single sample sequenced in a study of blood T cell repertoires in COVID-19. Assay: immunoSEQ multiplex PCR; the TCRdb copy retains only in-frame clones and omits some. The sample holds over 350,000 clones, around 86% seen once. Material: peripheral blood. The source is a woman younger than 45 with active or convalescent COVID-19.

This clone was seen only a few times. The J gene is TRBJ2-5, the V gene TRBV7-9; D is possibly TRBD2 (6 bases). Between the trimmed V and J ends, which lost 3 bases and 9 bases, there was a span of 17 bases. Germline loops: CDR1 SEHNR, CDR2 FQNEAQ (reference sequence). The CDR3 is made up of 14 amino acids. CDR3 coding DNA: TGTGCCAGCAGCTTTGGGGGAGGAAGGCCTCCCCAGTACTTC. It translates to CASSFGGGRPPQYF.

J is TRBJ1-1 and V is TRBV11-2; D is uncertain. Germline V gene lookup returns CDR1 SGHAT and CDR2 FQNNGV. V lost 1 base and J 2 bases, leaving 8 bases between the germline ends. The CDR3 extends over 14 amino acids. DNA of the CDR3: TGTGCCAGCAGCTTAGTTGAGGGTAACACTGAAGCTTTCTTT. Translating it yields CASSLVEGNTEAFF.

CDR3 loop: CSARESVGYTF. The CDR3 DNA reads TGCAGTGCTAGAGAATCGGTTGGCTACACCTTC. The gene calls are TRBV20-1 and TRBJ1-2; D call uncertain. CDR3 length: 11 residues. Per germline, CDR1 DFQATT and CDR2 SNEGSKA (reference sequence). V lost 0 bases and J 7 bases, leaving 6 bases between the germline ends.

The J gene is TRBJ1-2, the V gene TRBV5-8; tentatively, D is TRBD1 (6 bases). Germline-derived CDR1 and CDR2 are SGHTS and YDEGEE. The germline V and J ends were trimmed by 0 bases and 4 bases, with 13 bases remaining between them. CDR3 length: 15 residues. The CDR3 bases are TGTGCCAGCAGCTTGGCCTCGACAGGCTTCTATGGCTACACCTTC. Its translation: CASSLASTGFYGYTF.

The V and J genes are TRBV6-5 and TRBJ1-1, with D unresolved. CDR3 length: 12 amino acids. Germline V CDR1 and CDR2: MNHEY, SVGAGI. With 6 bases removed from V and 5 bases from J, the gap between germline ends came to 10 bases. The CDR3 loop is CASSLAVTEAFF. The DNA for the CDR3 is TGTGCCAGCAGCCTCGCGGTGACTGAAGCTTTCTTT.

The gene calls are TRBV19 and TRBJ1-5; D perhaps matches TRBD1 (5 bases). The CDR3 is made up of 16 amino acids. Between the trimmed V and J ends, which lost 1 base and 1 base, there was a span of 11 bases. CDR1 and CDR2 from the germline V gene are LNHDA and SQIVND (reference sequence). Written as DNA, the CDR3 is TGTGCCAGTAGTATAGTCGGGGGGTTAAGCAATCAGCCCCAGCATTTT. Translation: CASSIVGGLSNQPQHF.

The chain employs TRBV27 and TRBJ1-2; D is undetermined. V lost 2 bases, J lost 0 bases, and 10 bases lay in between. This CDR3 is built from 15 residues. Germline V lookup: CDR1 MNHEY, CDR2 SMNVEV (reference sequence). The CDR3 DNA sequence: TGTGCCAGCAGTTTAAAGGTAGACACTAACTATGGCTACACCTTC. It codes for CASSLKVDTNYGYTF.

The V call is TRBV2, the J call TRBJ2-7; 7 bases agree with TRBD1. CDR3 length: 15 residues. Per the germline V gene, CDR1 is SNHLY and CDR2 is FYNNEI. V lost 6 bases, J lost 5 bases, and 13 bases stayed unmatched. CDR3 residues: CASRNTGQASDEQYF. CDR3 bases: TGTGCCAGCAGGAATACCGGACAGGCGTCTGACGAGCAGTACTTC. Filled out from reference TRBV2 and TRBJ2-7, the complete variable domain reads EPEVTQTPSHQVTQMGQEVILRCVPISNHLYFYWYRQILGQKVEFLVSFYNNEISEKSEIFDDQFSVERPDGSNFTLKIRSTKLEDSAMYFCASRNTGQASDEQYFGPGTRLTVT.

The rearrangement joins TRBV19 to TRBJ1-2; weak D call: TRBD1 (5 bases). Germline CDR1 LNHDA, CDR2 SQIVND (reference sequence). The CDR3 consists of 16 residues. V dropped 3 bases and J dropped 0 bases, with 14 bases sitting between them. The CDR3 protein is CASSIQAGRSNYGYTF. DNA for the CDR3: TGTGCCAGTAGTATCCAGGCAGGGCGTTCTAACTATGGCTACACCTTC.

The rearrangement joins TRBV19 to TRBJ1-5; D is possibly TRBD1 (6 bases). Deletions cut 7 bases from V and 0 bases from J, with 13 bases between. Germline loops: CDR1 LNHDA, CDR2 SQIVND (reference sequence). This CDR3 comprises 15 residues. This CDR3 reads CASKNTGRSNQPQHF. For the CDR3, the DNA is TGTGCCAGTAAAAACACAGGGCGTAGCAATCAGCCCCAGCATTTT. The variable domain in full, with the rest retrieved from reference TRBV19 and TRBJ1-5, is DGGITQSPKYLFRKEGQNVTLSCEQNLNHDAMYWYRQDPGQGLRLIYYSQIVNDFQKGDIAEGYSVSREKKESFPLTVTSAQKNPTAFYLCASKNTGRSNQPQHFGDGTRLSIL.

This clone appeared once. CDR3 residues: CATGERDRGTGELFF. In nucleotides, the CDR3 is TGTGCCACCGGAGAAAGGGACAGGGGCACCGGGGAGCTGTTTTTT. The chain joins TRBV24-1 to TRBJ2-2, with 10 bases aligning to TRBD1. The trim removed 9 bases at V and 4 bases at J, leaving 7 bases unmatched. From germline, CDR1 is KGHDR and CDR2 SFDVKD. The CDR3 is 15 residues long.

The rearrangement uses TRBV27 and TRBJ2-2; 7 nucleotides match TRBD2. The germline gives CDR1 MNHEY, CDR2 SMNVEV (reference sequence). The CDR3 loop spans 13 amino acids. V dropped 6 bases and J dropped 7; count of bases not matched to a gene: 5. Here the CDR3 DNA reads TGTGCCAGCAGCACACGGGGGGTCGGGGAGCTGTTTTTT. Translating gives CASSTRGVGELFF.

The rearrangement links TRBV30 to TRBJ1-6, with a possible D match to TRBD1 (5 bases). This CDR3 spans 13 amino acids. CDR1 GTSNPN and CDR2 SVGIG come from the germline V gene (reference sequence). Trimming took off 5 bases at V and 4 bases at J, with 9 bases between the two ends. DNA for the CDR3: TGTGCCTGGGGGACTACTTATAATTCACCCCTCCACTTT. Protein: CAWGTTYNSPLHF.

The CDR3 region is CASSRPSGLAGGEQYF. The CDR3 bases are TGTGCCAGCAGCCGCCCGTCGGGACTAGCGGGGGGCGAGCAGTACTTC. This chain links TRBV6-6 with TRBJ2-7, with TRBD2 identical over 15 bases. The ends lost 6 bases at V and 6 bases at J; junction bases unmatched: 9. Germline lookup yields CDR1 MNHNY and CDR2 SVGAGI (reference sequence). The CDR3 extends over 16 amino acids.

The chain has TRBV9 and TRBJ2-5; 7 bases agree with TRBD1. The length of the CDR3 is 17 residues. CDR1 and CDR2 (germline): SGDLS, YYNGEE. The J segment lost 1 base and the V segment lost 0 bases, leaving 9 bases of the junction unmatched. CDR3 in amino acids: CASSVAWTGSFQETQYF. The CDR3 DNA is TGTGCCAGCAGCGTAGCATGGACAGGAAGCTTCCAAGAGACCCAGTACTTC.

Worth noting for this clone: A much larger clone is a single base away; this may be a read error. V usage is TRBV6-2 or TRBV6-3 and J usage is TRBJ1-5; 9 bases line up with TRBD1. CDR1 is MNHEY, CDR2 SVGEGT, per germline. The length of the CDR3 is 14 residues. Unmatched junction bases numbered 0, after V lost 4 bases and J lost 2 bases. The CDR3 region is CASSWTGGNQPQHF. The CDR3 region has the DNA TGTGCCAGCAGTTGGACAGGGGGCAATCAGCCCCAGCATTTT.